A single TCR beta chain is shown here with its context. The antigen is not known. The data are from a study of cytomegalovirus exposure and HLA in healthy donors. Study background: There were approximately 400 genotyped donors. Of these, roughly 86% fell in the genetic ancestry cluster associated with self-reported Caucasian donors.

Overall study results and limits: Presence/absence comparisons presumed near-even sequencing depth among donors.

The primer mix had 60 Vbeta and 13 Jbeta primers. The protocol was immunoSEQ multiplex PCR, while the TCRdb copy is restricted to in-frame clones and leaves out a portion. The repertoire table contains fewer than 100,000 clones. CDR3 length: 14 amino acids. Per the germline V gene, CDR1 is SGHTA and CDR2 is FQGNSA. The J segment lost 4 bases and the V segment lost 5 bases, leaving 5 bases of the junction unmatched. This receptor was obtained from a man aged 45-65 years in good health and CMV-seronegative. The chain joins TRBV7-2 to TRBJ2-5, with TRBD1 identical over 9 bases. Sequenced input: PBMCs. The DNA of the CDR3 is TGTGCCAGCAGCCCCGGGACAGGGAGAGAGACCCAGTACTTC. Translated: CASSPGTGRETQYF.